This T cell receptor (beta chain) was identified during a study of T cell responses to AZD1222 COVID-19 vaccine (dated by TCRdb to the early 2020s). Background on the whole study: AZD1222 recipients whose second dose came at about 4 weeks and those whose second dose came at about 12 weeks were combined into one group, since spike-specific TCR depth and breadth did not differ between the two schedules. A total of 233 trial participants underwent TCR sequencing, of whom 200 to 220 received two doses of AZD1222 and some 26 received two doses of the MenACWY control vaccine. Trial participants were enrolled by age into subgroups of 18-55, 56-69 and 70-plus years, and around 140, 26 and 57 TCR-sequenced participants, respectively, were included in these subgroups. Results and caveats for the whole study, not just this receptor: After two AZD1222 doses, both the breadth and the depth of spike-specific TCRs were significantly higher than at day 0 and than in MenACWY recipients. Because no samples from the day 14 peak response were available, repertoires could be characterized only after the peak T cell response. The 56-69-year group was small, and its depth increase did not reach significance, likely because of low power. Conclusions about previously exposed vaccinees were limited because only six or seven AZD1222 recipients were SARS-CoV-2 seropositive at baseline. Participants were mostly white British and included more females than males, and it was suggested by the authors that clonal diversity may have been underestimated. Reportedly, close to half of the unique spike-specific TCRs recognized epitopes lying outside the regions that are mutated in the B.1.351 and B.1.1.7 variants. The vaccine-associated CD4 TCRs covered the entire spike protein, and the dominant responses fell in regions 160-218 and 743-854.

At the junction V is shortened by 8 bases and J by 8 bases, with 12 bases in between. From the cysteine through the phenylalanine, the CDR3 covers 11 amino acids. The DNA shown is the 33-base CDR3, in frame from base 1. The germline V gene supplies CDR1 SGHTA and CDR2 FQGNSA. On this clone: What this receptor recognizes is not known. Base-call qualities are not available, and no considerably larger clone is one nucleotide away.

The sample's time point label, decoded: baseline before first vaccination. Vaccinee samples came from UK trials COV001 and COV002, including a single-blind randomized controlled phase 2/3 trial of AZD1222 (ChAdOx1 nCoV-19) in healthy adults. For TCRbeta chain sequencing, PBMC samples from trial participants were taken at day 0 and at day 28 after the second dose. The CDR3 regions of human TCRbeta chains were subjected to immunosequencing. The source study handled its data this way. Repertoire TCRs were matched against a reference library of SARS-CoV-2-specific TCRs generated with the MIRA antigen-specificity platform. Breadth was defined as the fraction of unique TCRs that were SARS-CoV-2-associated, and depth was defined as the fraction of total T cells that were SARS-CoV-2-associated. Using the MIRA data, each spike-specific TCR was assigned both to the spike region to which the TCR was reactive and to a CD4 or CD8 class. Log10-transformed breadth and depth values were compared by one-way ANOVA with Sidak's multiple comparisons tests. Held by TCRdb, this immuneACCESS table contains in-frame sequences only and omits some clones. Under half of the omission traces to an unresolved V gene where checked; the cause of the rest is unknown. That table is the source of V, J and clone size, and D and trimming were worked out from the DNA. This sample has approximately 140,000 clones in its table, and roughly 91% of those were observed once. The ten largest account for about 1.3% of the sample.

The chain uses TRBV7-2 and TRBJ1-2; the D gene is perhaps TRBD1, from 5 matching bases. This receptor was identified in an adult in good health. The source was peripheral blood, collected on day 0 of AZD1222 vaccination. The CDR3 protein: CASAIGGGYTF. The DNA sequence reads TGTGCCAGCGCCATCGGGGGAGGCTACACCTTC.